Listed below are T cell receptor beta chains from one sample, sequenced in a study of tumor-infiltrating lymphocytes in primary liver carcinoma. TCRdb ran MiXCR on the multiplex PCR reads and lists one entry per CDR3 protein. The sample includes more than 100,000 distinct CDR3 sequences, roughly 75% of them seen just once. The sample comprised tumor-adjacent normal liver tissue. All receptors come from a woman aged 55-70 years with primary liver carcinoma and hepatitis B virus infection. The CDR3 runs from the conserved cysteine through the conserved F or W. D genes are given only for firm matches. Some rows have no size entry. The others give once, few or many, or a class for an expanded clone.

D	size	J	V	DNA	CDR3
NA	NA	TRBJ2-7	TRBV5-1	TGCGCCAGCAGCTTTGGGCCAGGGGTTTCCTACGAACAGTACTTC	CASSFGPGVSYEQYF
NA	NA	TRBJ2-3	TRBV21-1	TGTGCCAGTAACAAAGCCGATTTGCCCCCCACAGATACGCAGTATTTT	CASNKADLPPTDTQYF
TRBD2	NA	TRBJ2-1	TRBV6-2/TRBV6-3	TGCGCCAGCGGTTGGGGGGGGTCCTACAATGAGCAGTTCTTC	CASGWGGSYNEQFF
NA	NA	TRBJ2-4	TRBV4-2	TGTGCCAGCAACCAAGATTTTACAGGGAGCATTCAGTACTTC	CASNQDFTGSIQYF
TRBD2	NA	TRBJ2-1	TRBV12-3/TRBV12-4	TGTGCCAGCAGTCTCGTAGGGGCGGGGGACCCAACACATTACAATGAACAGTTCTTC	CASSLVGAGDPTHYNEQFF
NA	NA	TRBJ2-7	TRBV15	TGTGCCACCAGCAGTGTCCAGGGAACCTACGAGCAGTACTTC	CATSSVQGTYEQYF
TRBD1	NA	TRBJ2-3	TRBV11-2	TGTGCCAGCAGCCGGCAGTGGACAGGTGATACGCAGTGTTTT	CASSRQWTGDTQCF
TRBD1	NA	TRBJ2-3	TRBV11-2	TGTGTCAGCAGTTTAGACAGGGAGATCGATACGCTGTATTTT	CVSSLDREIDTLYF
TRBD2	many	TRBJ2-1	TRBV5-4	TGTGCCAGCAGCTACGCCGGGACTAGAGGGTACAATGAGCAGTTCTTC	CASSYAGTRGYNEQFF
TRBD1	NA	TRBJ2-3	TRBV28	TGTGCCAGCAGTCCGACCGGGACAGGGAAAATAACCACAGATACGCAGTATTTT	CASSPTGTGKITTDTQYF
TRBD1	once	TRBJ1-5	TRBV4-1	TGCGCCAGCAGCCAAGCGAGAGGGGGCAGCAATCAGCCCCAGCATTTT	CASSQARGGSNQPQHF